The source of this T cell receptor beta chain is a study of blood T cell repertoires in COVID-19 (dated by TCRdb to between 2020 and 2021). In terms of the full investigation: Samples from collaborators originated in the United States, Italy and Spain and spanned both the acute and convalescent phases of COVID-19. The prospective study material was composed of cDNA or gDNA derived from T cells, B-cell-depleted T cells, or PBMCs. Subjects who had been exposed to COVID-19, were actively infected with it, or had recovered from it provided the deeply sampled blood TCRbeta repertoires that made up the dataset. A freely available public database, intended as a resource for researchers studying the immune response to SARS-CoV-2, is where the repertoires were released. Samples came from the ongoing ImmuneRACE study (first 160 participants) plus 1,254 subjects from 6 global collaborators. Sample metadata almost always included a de-identified subject ID, COVID-19 status, age in years and sex. Where HLA class I and class II types were available, the types were taken from metadata supplied by the sample provider, not from assay-based typing.

In the prospective study, participants were roughly 18 to 90 years old, resided in 25 or so geographic areas of the United States, and were enrolled through a virtual design. Cohort assignment in the prospective study relied on participant-reported clinical history from a screening survey and a study questionnaire. For ImmuneRACE Cohort 3, a participant was defined as recovered based on two consecutive negative NP/OP PCR tests, clearance by a healthcare professional, or resolution of symptoms. In the prospective study, mobile phlebotomists collected whole blood, serum and a nasopharyngeal or oropharyngeal swab from each participant. Additional blood draws and questionnaires over an approximately two-month period could optionally be provided by prospective study participants. Prospective study blood samples were shipped either frozen or at room temperature before DNA extraction. TCRbeta CDR3 regions were amplified from genomic DNA by means of the immunoSEQ Assay, a bias-controlled multiplex PCR. The authors' pipeline ran thus. Nucleated cell counts per sample were estimated from amplification of reference gene primers within the assay. Sequence reads were collapsed and filtered to measure the absolute abundance of every unique TCRbeta CDR3 rearrangement. Productive Simpson clonality was computed per sample as the square root of Simpson's diversity index over productive rearrangements. TCRdb limited this immuneACCESS table to in-frame rearrangements with V and J called. A share of clones is missing; checked studies link under half to unresolved V genes, and the rest is unexplained. V and J calls and clone size are copied from that table; D and trimming were computed from the DNA. The sample data list roughly 250,000 clones, and approximately 85% of these were observed just once. 1.5% to 2% of the sample lies in the top ten.

As regards this clone: No antigen is known for it. Base qualities are not at hand, and no much larger clone is one base apart.

The research as a whole found: The quantity of clinical and demographic metadata differed by source and by participant and was supplied without curation.

Sequencing was done on a sample of PBMCs or T cells enriched from blood (not recorded which). The clonotype originates from a woman between 50 and 59 years old who had recovered from COVID-19.

In nucleotide form, the sequence is TGCGCCAGCAGTTTAGGAGGGGGCCCGTTGAGGTATGGCTACACCTTC. Its translation is CASSLGGGPLRYGYTF. The V gene is TRBV10-2 and the J gene is TRBJ1-2; 7 middle bases align to TRBD1. CDR1 and CDR2 were assigned from the germline V gene as WSHSY and SAAADI. The CDR3, from cysteine to phenylalanine, totals 16 residues. This entry keeps only the CDR3 DNA: 48 bases, framed from base 1. Here V drops 5 bases and J drops 5 bases, and the junction holds 14 bases not matched to any gene.